These 4 T cell receptor beta chains came from one sample sequenced in a study of T cell responses to AZD1222 COVID-19 vaccine. Assay: immunoSEQ multiplex PCR; the TCRdb copy retains only in-frame clones and omits some. Altogether 95,000 to 100,000 clones are present, 84% being singletons, with the ten largest covering 12% to 15%. Sequencing was performed on peripheral blood, taken 28 days after the second AZD1222 dose. The receptors originated from an adult who received the AZD1222 COVID-19 vaccine.

The V and J genes are TRBV6-6 and TRBJ1-1; 8 positions agree with TRBD1. Germline V gives CDR1 MNHNY, CDR2 SVGAGI (reference sequence). V shed 10 bases and J 1 base; nucleotides not matched to a gene: 8. The CDR3 has 14 residues. The CDR3 region has the DNA TGTGCCATCGACAGGGGCTCACAGAACACTGAAGCTTTCTTT. It codes for CAIDRGSQNTEAFF.

The V and J genes are TRBV21-1 and TRBJ2-5; no DNA check was done on the table's D call, TRBD1. TRBV21-1 is an annotated pseudogene. The CDR3 sequence is 13 residues long. The CDR3 DNA reads as TGTGCCAGCACCAAGACAGGACCAACGGCCCAGTACTTC. It is translated as CASTKTGPTAQYF.

This clone was counted only a few times. The V and J genes are TRBV9 and TRBJ2-1, with TRBD2 matching over 8 bases. Germline V gives CDR1 SGDLS, CDR2 YYNGEE. The CDR3 has 15 residues. The trim removed 4 bases at V and 7 bases at J, leaving 10 bases unmatched. CDR3 region: CASSPGGGLMNEQFF. CDR3 in DNA: TGTGCCAGCAGCCCCGGCGGGGGGTTGATGAATGAGCAGTTCTTC. Together with reference TRBV9 and TRBJ2-1, the CDR3 gives the full variable domain: DSGVTQTPKHLITATGQRVTLRCSPRSGDLSVYWYQQSLDQGLQFLIQYYNGEERAKGNILERFSAQQFPDLHSELNLSSLELGDSALYFCASSPGGGLMNEQFFGPGTRLTVL.

The rearrangement joins TRBV5-1 to TRBJ1-6; 10 nucleotides line up with TRBD1. The germline V gene encodes CDR1 SGHRS and CDR2 YFSETQ. The CDR3 runs to 16 residues. V trimming: 4 bases; J trimming: 7 bases; junction bases outside the gene matches: 8. CDR3 protein: CASSPREGQGNSPLHF. CDR3 nucleotides: TGCGCCAGCAGCCCCCGGGAGGGACAGGGGAATTCACCCCTCCACTTT. Full variable domain (outside the CDR3, taken from reference TRBV5-1 and TRBJ1-6): KAGVTQTPRYLIKTRGQQVTLSCSPISGHRSVSWYQQTPGQGLQFLFEYFSETQRNKGNFPGRFSGRQFSNSRSEMNVSTLELGDSALYLCASSPREGQGNSPLHFGNGTRLTVT.